The rows below give T cell receptor beta chains drawn from one sample of a study of blood T cell repertoires in COVID-19. The assay was immunoSEQ multiplex PCR, and TCRdb's table has in-frame clones only and misses some. Of a few hundred thousand clones in the sample, 80% to 90% are singletons; the top ten hold 10%. What was sequenced was peripheral blood. The origin of the receptors is a woman of 80 years or more with acute or convalescent COVID-19. The CDR3 runs from the conserved cysteine through the conserved F or W. Each record gives: clone size, J gene, V gene, CDR3 length, CDR3 protein. Some rows have no size entry. The others give once, few or many, or a class for an expanded clone.

>NA|TRBJ2-2|TRBV6-4|12
CASSDSPGELFF
>NA|TRBJ1-1|TRBV7-9|16
CASSLYTGSMNTEAFF
>NA|TRBJ2-5|TRBV5-1|13
CASATGVGETQYF
>NA|TRBJ2-2|TRBV7-9|15
CASSTGGANTGELFF
>NA|TRBJ1-1|TRBV29-1|14
CSVGAYGKDTEAFF
>NA|TRBJ1-3|TRBV2|14
CASIKGQDGNTIYF
>NA|TRBJ1-1|TRBV6-4|13
CASSELRGTEAFF
>once|TRBJ2-5|TRBV11-3|13
CASSLGTGETQYF
>many|TRBJ1-5|TRBV16|16
CASSPTRGQGSQPQHF
>NA|TRBJ1-1|TRBV27|15
CASSLWTGAATEAFF
>NA|TRBJ1-3|TRBV28|14
CASSFRGTGNTIYF
>few|TRBJ1-6|TRBV28|15
CASSLLAQGDSPLHF
>NA|TRBJ2-3|TRBV5-4|14
CASRIAGGPDTQYF
>NA|TRBJ1-1|TRBV7-6|12
CASSFPMAEAFF
>NA|TRBJ2-7|TRBV5-1|14
CASSLAIGGGEQYF
>NA|TRBJ2-3|TRBV4-3|15
CASSPELRGTDTQYF
>NA|TRBJ2-7|TRBV30|16
CAWSQPRTSGTYEQYF
>NA|TRBJ1-1|TRBV2|16
CASSAGTGLGNTEAFF
>NA|TRBJ2-1|TRBV15|18
CATTQAGQLAGGPNEQFF
>NA|TRBJ2-1|TRBV24-1|13
CATRTTGGREQFF
>NA|TRBJ1-1|TRBV20-1|12
CSASLFNTEAFF
>NA|TRBJ1-5|TRBV2|14
CASSDSGGNQPQHF
>NA|TRBJ2-1|TRBV14|16
CASSQDPGQGMNEQFF
>NA|TRBJ2-2|TRBV11-3|16
CASSLGARWGDGELFF
>NA|TRBJ2-3|TRBV7-9|16
CASSHPRSRVADTQYF
>NA|TRBJ1-1|TRBV29-1|12
CSVESWNTEAFF
>NA|TRBJ2-7|TRBV28|13
CASSSPSGGGGYF
>NA|TRBJ2-5|TRBV5-1|16
CASSIQRDPGGETQYF
>NA|TRBJ2-3|TRBV2|14
CASKGGAGTDTQYF
>NA|TRBJ2-1|TRBV28|16
CASSYGAAGTRNEQFF
>NA|TRBJ2-2|TRBV9|16
CASTRGGGGAVGELFF
>NA|TRBJ1-6|TRBV27|14
CASSSGRPRAPLHF
>NA|TRBJ1-3|TRBV9|18
CASSPPLQGIPSGNTIYF
>NA|TRBJ1-5|TRBV20-1|14
CSASNSLGNQPQHF
>NA|TRBJ1-1|TRBV7-9|15
CASSRSHRTDTEAFF
>NA|TRBJ2-1|TRBV2|14
CASSERGREGEQFF
>NA|TRBJ1-1|TRBV6-6|15
CASSFPGTGVSEAFF
>once|TRBJ2-7|TRBV19|21
CASSIYFAYGTSGRRSYEQYF
>NA|TRBJ1-4|TRBV6-6|12
CASSYAGEKLFF
>NA|TRBJ1-4|TRBV5-4|13
CASSGPGGGKLFF
>NA|TRBJ2-5|TRBV30|15
CAWSVLAGVGETQYF
>NA|TRBJ2-5|TRBV10-1|14
CASSEGGPKETQYF
>NA|TRBJ2-1|TRBV25-1|14
CASSDPGGPDEQFF
>NA|TRBJ2-5|TRBV11-3|15
CASSPPGGSQETQYF
>once|TRBJ1-2|TRBV2|15
CAGLEPGTGDYGYTF
>NA|TRBJ2-3|TRBV6-5|15
CASSYSLAPTDTQYF
>NA|TRBJ1-3|TRBV4-1|18
CASSQDRDRGRSGNTIYF
>NA|TRBJ1-2|TRBV7-9|12
CASSRDRNGYTF
>NA|TRBJ2-7|TRBV7-2|15
CASSLTGTSPYEQYF
>NA|TRBJ2-5|TRBV7-6|15
CASSRGGPHQETQYF
>NA|TRBJ2-3|TRBV4-1|14
CASSQTGPTDMQYF
>once|TRBJ1-1|TRBV19|15
CASSFPTGGTTEAFF
>once|TRBJ1-2|TRBV3-1/TRBV3-2|15
CASSQAYGTGFGYTF
>NA|TRBJ2-5|TRBV18|14
CASSPQGAQETQYF
>few|TRBJ1-2|TRBV7-6|15
CASSEFPGAVFDYTF
>once|TRBJ2-2|TRBV9|13
CASSVSRTGELFF
>NA|TRBJ2-7|TRBV5-1|16
CASSPWVGTGNYEQYF
>NA|TRBJ2-7|TRBV19|14
CASSPQGFAYEQYF
>NA|TRBJ1-1|TRBV6-5|14
CASSLRQLSTEAFF
>NA|TRBJ2-7|TRBV19|13
CASKLAGTYEQYF